These 19 T cell receptor beta chains came from one sample sequenced in a study of beta chain features in type 1 diabetes. Isolated RNA was reverse transcribed in full, so expressed TCRB transcripts were sequenced. Libraries were prepared by immunoSEQ multiplex PCR; TCRdb keeps only in-frame clonotypes and omits some of them. The sample records 400,000 to 600,000 clones, approximately 30% being singletons. Sample: naive CD4+ T cells from blood. The receptors here all came from a man aged 18 to 35 in good health.

This clone has only a few counts. The genes are TRBV30 and TRBJ1-4; no definite D call. This CDR3 is 13 amino acids long. The germline V and J ends were trimmed by 5 bases and 5 bases, with 12 bases remaining between them. Germline loops: CDR1 GTSNPN, CDR2 SVGIG (reference sequence). CDR3 region: CAWEVPRNEKLFF. In nucleotides, the CDR3 is TGTGCCTGGGAGGTCCCGAGAAATGAAAAACTGTTTTTT.

V gene TRBV7-9 combines with J gene TRBJ1-1; D gene ambiguous. Germline V CDR1 and CDR2: SEHNR, FQNEAQ (reference sequence). The CDR3 loop spans 14 amino acids. Trimming pared 5 bases from V and 1 base from J, leaving 11 bases between. CDR3 bases: TGTGCCAGCAGCACCAACCGGGAGAACACTGAAGCTTTCTTT. It specifies CASSTNRENTEAFF.

This clone has more than one count but fewer than ten. The chain carries TRBV7-2 and TRBJ2-7; 7 nucleotides line up with TRBD2. The CDR3 sequence is 17 residues long. V lost 1 base and J lost 3; bases outside the gene matches: 12. Germline V gene sequence: CDR1 SGHTA, CDR2 FQGNSA. The CDR3 DNA follows: TGTGCCAGCAGCTTAGAGACTAGCCGGCACACAATCTACGAGCAGTACTTC. This translates into CASSLETSRHTIYEQYF.

The chain employs TRBV29-1 and TRBJ2-7; no clear D. CDR3 length: 11 residues. Germline values: CDR1 SQVTM, CDR2 ANQGSEA. V lost 4 bases and J 3 bases, leaving 7 bases between the germline ends. CDR3 sequence: CSVVEYYEQYF. CDR3 DNA sequence: TGCAGCGTTGTGGAGTACTACGAGCAGTACTTC.

There are a few counts of this clone. The chain is built from TRBV29-1 and TRBJ2-3; perhaps TRBD2 as D (6 bases). The V end was cut by 3 bases, the J end by 1 base, with 14 bases between. Germline loops: CDR1 SQVTM, CDR2 ANQGSEA. The CDR3 has 15 residues. Written as DNA, the CDR3 is TGCAGCGTTGAGCCTCATGGGGAGGGCACAGATACGCAGTATTTT. It yields the protein CSVEPHGEGTDTQYF.

V and J are TRBV29-1 and TRBJ1-1; D unclear. Germline-derived CDR1 and CDR2 are SQVTM and ANQGSEA. Trimming removed 1 base at V and 1 base at J, with 10 bases between. This CDR3 has 14 residues. In DNA form, the CDR3 reads TGCAGCGTTGAAGTCCCCAAAAGGAACACTGAAGCTTTCTTT. This codes for CSVEVPKRNTEAFF.

The chain employs TRBV6-6 and TRBJ2-5; D gene ambiguous. Trimming removed 6 bases at V and 1 base at J, with 3 bases between. The CDR3 covers 11 residues. Germline V gene sequence: CDR1 MNHNY, CDR2 SVGAGI (reference sequence). The CDR3 nucleotides read TGTGCCAGCAGGGGCCAAGAGACCCAGTACTTC. Translating it yields CASRGQETQYF.

The chain has TRBV30 and TRBJ2-5; tentatively, D is TRBD2 (6 bases). Germline loops: CDR1 GTSNPN, CDR2 SVGIG (reference sequence). CDR3 size: 13 residues. Trimming cost V 8 bases and J 5 bases, with 18 bases left between them. As DNA, the CDR3 is TGTGCCCAACGGGGGAGTAAGACGGAGACCCAGTACTTC. Its protein is CAQRGSKTETQYF.

This clone was counted between two and nine times. The same CDR3 is also encoded by other DNA sequences in this sample. The chain combines TRBV7-9 with TRBJ2-3; 8 nucleotides agree with TRBD1. Losses at the gene ends were 3 bases for V and 3 bases for J; bases not matched to a gene: 5. Germline values: CDR1 SEHNR, CDR2 FQNEAQ (reference sequence). This CDR3 contains 15 residues. The CDR3 DNA reads as TGTGCCAGCAGCTTCGGACAGGGTGGGACAGATACGCAGTATTTT. Its protein is CASSFGQGGTDTQYF.

V is TRBV7-2 and J is TRBJ1-1; no firm D call. Per germline, CDR1 SGHTA and CDR2 FQGNSA. Trimming took 1 base from V and 1 from J, leaving 7 bases between them. The CDR3 length is 14 residues. CDR3 sequence reads: CASSLVSRNTEAFF. CDR3 sequence (DNA): TGTGCCAGCAGCTTAGTGTCCAGGAACACTGAAGCTTTCTTT.

Worth noting for this clone: This may be a read error, as it is one base from a much larger clone. V is TRBV2 and J is TRBJ2-7; maybe TRBD1 (6 bases). V was trimmed by 5 bases and J by 3 bases, leaving 8 bases between them. This CDR3 region has 12 residues. Per the germline V gene, CDR1 is SNHLY and CDR2 is FYNNEI. CDR3 coding DNA: TGTGCCAGCAGTATACAGGGCTACGAGCAGTACTTC. Translated: CASSIQGYEQYF.

V gene TRBV27 combines with J gene TRBJ2-7; D is uncertain. V lost 2 bases to trimming and J lost 1 base, with 6 bases between them. The CDR3 runs 13 residues. Germline assignment: CDR1 MNHEY and CDR2 SMNVEV (reference sequence). The CDR3 loop is CASSLGPSYEQYF. In DNA form, the CDR3 reads TGTGCCAGCAGTTTAGGACCGTCCTACGAGCAGTACTTC.

This clone has more than one count but fewer than ten. The chain carries TRBV10-3 and TRBJ2-7; the D gene is possibly TRBD2 (6 bases). Germline lookup yields CDR1 ENHRY and CDR2 SYGVKD. The CDR3 extends over 12 amino acids. Between the trimmed V and J ends, which lost 8 bases and 5 bases, there was a span of 13 bases. In DNA, the CDR3 is TGTGCCATCGGGAACGGGAGAAACGAGCAGTACTTC. Translation: CAIGNGRNEQYF.

The chain employs TRBV11-2 and TRBJ2-7, with TRBD2 as a possible D gene (6 bases). CDR3 length equals 15 residues. The V gene's germline CDR1 is SGHAT and CDR2 FQNNGV. Trimming took 3 bases from V and 0 from J, leaving 12 bases between them. CDR3 residues: CASSLTSTSSYEQYF. The CDR3 region has the DNA TGTGCCAGCAGCTTGACTAGTACCAGCTCCTACGAGCAGTACTTC.

The chain recombines TRBV5-1 with TRBJ2-6; 10 nucleotides agree with TRBD2. Germline values: CDR1 SGHRS, CDR2 YFSETQ. The V and J ends lost 7 bases and 2 bases, in that order; junction bases with no gene match: 3. The length of the CDR3 is 15 residues. The DNA for the CDR3 is TGCGCCAGCCAACTAGCGGGGCCTGGGGCCAACGTCCTGACTTTC. This sequence encodes CASQLAGPGANVLTF.

The DNA for the CDR3 is TGTGCCAGCTCACCATCCGGGGTCCAACTTAGCTCTGGGGCCAACGTCCTGACTTTC. It yields the protein CASSPSGVQLSSGANVLTF. The V and J genes are TRBV18 and TRBJ2-6, with D maybe TRBD2 (5 bases). V lost 2 bases to trimming and J lost 0 bases, with 17 bases between them. CDR3 length: 19 amino acids. Germline V gives CDR1 KGHSH, CDR2 LQKENI.

The rearrangement uses TRBV29-1 and TRBJ1-1; D uncertain. CDR1 SQVTM and CDR2 ANQGSEA come from the germline V gene. CDR3 length: 15 residues. The ends were cut back, 2 bases at V and 2 bases at J, with 15 bases in the middle. The CDR3 here is CSVELRERANTEAFF. The DNA for the CDR3 is TGCAGCGTTGAACTGAGGGAGAGGGCTAACACTGAAGCTTTCTTT.

This clone was found a few times. The chain carries TRBV30 and TRBJ1-2, with a weak D call TRBD1 (5 bases). Between the trimmed V and J ends, which lost 5 bases and 4 bases, there was a span of 11 bases. The germline CDR1 and CDR2 sequences are GTSNPN and SVGIG (reference sequence). CDR3 length: 12 residues. For the CDR3, the DNA is TGTGCCTGGTCCGGGGGATTCTATGGCTACACCTTC. Translating gives CAWSGGFYGYTF. Together with reference TRBV30 and TRBJ1-2, the CDR3 gives the full variable domain: SQTIHQWPATLVQPVGSPLSLECTVEGTSNPNLYWYRQAAGRGLQLLFYSVGIGQISSEVPQNLSASRPQDRQFILSSKKLLLSDSGFYLCAWSGGFYGYTFGSGTRLTVV.

This clone appeared a few times. The chain recombines TRBV28 with TRBJ2-1; D gene unclear. Trimming cost V 2 bases and J 2 bases, with 7 bases left between them. The CDR3 has 14 residues. The germline V gene has CDR1 MDHEN and CDR2 SYDVKM. The CDR3 region has the DNA TGTGCCAGCAGTTTAAGACAAACCTACAATGAGCAGTTCTTC. Translated, it gives CASSLRQTYNEQFF. The full variable domain, in which reference TRBV28 and TRBJ2-1 provide the parts outside the CDR3, is DVKVTQSSRYLVKRTGEKVFLECVQDMDHENMFWYRQDPGLGLRLIYFSYDVKMKEKGDIPEGYSVSREKKERFSLILESASTNQTSMYLCASSLRQTYNEQFFGPGTRLTVL.